This T cell receptor (beta chain) originates from a study of beta chain features in type 1 diabetes. Markers CD45RO/CCR7/CD25/CD127/CD95/CD27 served to sort CD4+ naive, central memory, regulatory and stem cell-like memory cells. Investigators reverse transcribed all isolated RNA, so they sequenced expressed TCRB transcripts. About 3.57 million reads were obtained on average from naive, central memory and regulatory T cell samples. Here immunoSEQ multiplex PCR was the method, and the copy in TCRdb shows in-frame clones only, minus some. Counted here are fewer than 200,000 clones, 7.5% to 10% occurring once; the ten biggest clones make up nearly 0.65%. CDR1 GTSNPN and CDR2 SVGIG come from the germline V gene (reference sequence). The CDR3 covers 14 residues. Deletions cut 0 bases from V and 4 bases from J, with 10 bases between. This clone was found a few times. Its antigen is not known. At the DNA level, this CDR3 is encoded by other sequences in the same sample as well.

Findings and limits, study-wide: More deletions and fewer insertions at VDJ junctions were seen in type 1 diabetes patients. High-TCR-expressing cells could be over-represented by cDNA sequencing.

The TCR originated in a man aged 18 to 30 in good health. The sequencing input was central memory CD4+ T cells from blood. The J gene is TRBJ1-5, the V gene TRBV30, with D possibly TRBD1 on 6 matching bases. For the CDR3, the DNA is TGTGCCTGGAGTGTAAGGGGGGGAAATCAGCCCCAGCATTTT. This codes for CAWSVRGGNQPQHF.